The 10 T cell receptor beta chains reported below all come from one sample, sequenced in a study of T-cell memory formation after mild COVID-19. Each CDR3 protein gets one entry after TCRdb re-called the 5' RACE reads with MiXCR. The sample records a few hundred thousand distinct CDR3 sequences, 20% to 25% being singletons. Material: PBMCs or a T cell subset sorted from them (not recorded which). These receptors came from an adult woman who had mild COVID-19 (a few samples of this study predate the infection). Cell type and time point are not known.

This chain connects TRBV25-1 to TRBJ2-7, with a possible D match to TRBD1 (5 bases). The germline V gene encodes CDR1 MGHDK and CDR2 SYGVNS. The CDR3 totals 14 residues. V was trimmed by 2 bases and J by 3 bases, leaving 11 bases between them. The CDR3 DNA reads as TGTGCCAGCAGTGAACAGGGTAACAGCTACGAGCAGTACTTC. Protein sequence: CASSEQGNSYEQYF.

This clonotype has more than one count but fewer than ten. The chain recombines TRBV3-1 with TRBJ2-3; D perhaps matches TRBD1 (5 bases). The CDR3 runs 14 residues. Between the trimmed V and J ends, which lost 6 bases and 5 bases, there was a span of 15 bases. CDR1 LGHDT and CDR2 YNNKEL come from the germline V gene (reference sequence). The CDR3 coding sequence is TGTGCCAGCAGAGATGGACATCTTGGAGATACGCAGTATTTT. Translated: CASRDGHLGDTQYF.

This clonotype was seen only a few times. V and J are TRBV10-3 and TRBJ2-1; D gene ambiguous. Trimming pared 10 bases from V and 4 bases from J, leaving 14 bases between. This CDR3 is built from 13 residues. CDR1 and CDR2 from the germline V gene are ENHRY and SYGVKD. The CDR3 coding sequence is TGTGCCACCAAAGGCACCGAATACAATGAGCAGTTCTTC. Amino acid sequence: CATKGTEYNEQFF.

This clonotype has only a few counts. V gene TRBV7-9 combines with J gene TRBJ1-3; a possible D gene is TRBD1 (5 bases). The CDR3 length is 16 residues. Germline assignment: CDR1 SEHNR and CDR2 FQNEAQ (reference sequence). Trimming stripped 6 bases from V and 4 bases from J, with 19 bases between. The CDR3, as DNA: TGTGCCAGCAGACAGGAGGGCTACAAGGTCGGAAACACCATATATTTT. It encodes CASRQEGYKVGNTIYF.

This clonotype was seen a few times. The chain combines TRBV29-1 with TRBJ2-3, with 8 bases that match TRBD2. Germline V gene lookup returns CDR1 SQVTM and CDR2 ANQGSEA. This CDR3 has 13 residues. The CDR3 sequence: CSERAGVQDTQYF. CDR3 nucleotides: TGCAGTGAACGAGCGGGAGTTCAAGATACGCAGTATTTT.

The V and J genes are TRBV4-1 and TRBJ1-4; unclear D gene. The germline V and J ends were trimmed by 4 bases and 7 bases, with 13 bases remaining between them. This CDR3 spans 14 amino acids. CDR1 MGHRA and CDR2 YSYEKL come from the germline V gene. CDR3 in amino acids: CASSPKGTGEKLFF. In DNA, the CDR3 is TGCGCCAGCAGCCCTAAAGGCACCGGTGAAAAACTGTTTTTT.

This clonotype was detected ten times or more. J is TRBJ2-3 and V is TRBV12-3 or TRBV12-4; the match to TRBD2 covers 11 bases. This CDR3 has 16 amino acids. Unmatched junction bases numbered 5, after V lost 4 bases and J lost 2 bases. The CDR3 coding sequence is TGTGCCAGCAGTTCCGGACTAGCGGGTTTCACAGATACGCAGTATTTT. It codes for CASSSGLAGFTDTQYF.

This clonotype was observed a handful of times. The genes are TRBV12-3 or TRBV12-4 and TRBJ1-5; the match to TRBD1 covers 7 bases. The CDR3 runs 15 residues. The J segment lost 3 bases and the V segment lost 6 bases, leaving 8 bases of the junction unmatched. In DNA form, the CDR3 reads TGTGCCAGCAGCCCGCCGGGACAGATCAATCAGCCCCAGCATTTT. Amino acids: CASSPPGQINQPQHF.

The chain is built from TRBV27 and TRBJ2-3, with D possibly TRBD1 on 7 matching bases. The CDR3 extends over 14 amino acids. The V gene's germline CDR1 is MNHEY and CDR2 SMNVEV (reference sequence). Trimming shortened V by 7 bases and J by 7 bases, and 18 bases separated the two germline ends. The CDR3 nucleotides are TGTGCCAGCACCCCAGGGGGGATCCTGTATACGCAGTATTTT. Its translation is CASTPGGILYTQYF.

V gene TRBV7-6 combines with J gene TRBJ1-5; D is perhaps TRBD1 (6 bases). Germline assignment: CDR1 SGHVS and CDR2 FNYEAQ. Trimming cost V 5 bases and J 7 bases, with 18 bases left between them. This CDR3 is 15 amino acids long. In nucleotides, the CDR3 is TGTGCCAGCAGCCCCTCACAGGGCCGGGGACAGCCCCAGCATTTT. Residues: CASSPSQGRGQPQHF. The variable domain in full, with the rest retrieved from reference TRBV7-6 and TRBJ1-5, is GAGVSQSPRYKVTKRGQDVALRCDPISGHVSLYWYRQALGQGPEFLTYFNYEAQQDKSGLPNDRFSAERPEGSISTLTIQRTEQRDSAMYRCASSPSQGRGQPQHFGDGTRLSIL.